This TCR beta chain was recovered during a study of blood T cells in healthy people across ages (dated by TCRdb to between 2014 and 2017). Broadly, across the study: In model experiments, roughly one uniquely barcoded TCR beta cDNA molecule per two T cells was captured by template switching. The study measured age-related changes in TCR beta repertoire diversity using deep sequencing normalized with unique cDNA molecular identifiers. Donors were grouped into four age groups: young (average roughly 16 years), middle-aged (39), aged (about 60) and long-lived (roughly 80). To avoid experimental bias, donors of different ages were spread randomly across the sequencing lanes. For two donors (one aged 18 to 30 and one aged 80 or older), the study analyzed two additional independent replicas of 1 million unique cDNA reads from the same blood draw. Broad study findings and their caveats: Estimates of total diversity based on one million sequenced T cells were considered lower bounds and underestimates. Observed TCR beta diversity per million T cells fell roughly linearly with age, and a significant reduction was already apparent by age about 38. The long-lived group showed more naive CD4+ T cells, fewer expanded clones and increased TCR diversity than the aged group, suggesting age selection. There was a strong correlation between observed TCR beta diversity and the percentage of naive T cells measured by flow cytometry. Because donor CMV infection status was unknown, age-related changes in expanded clonotypes were potentially confounded. Since profiling was done on bulk unsorted PBMCs, naive and antigen-experienced compartments could not be conclusively compared.

Libraries came from 5' RACE. Sequencing relied on an Illumina HiSeq 2500. The second PCR ran for roughly 6 to 11 cycles and used a J-beta primer mix along with a sample-barcoded 5' primer. A unique molecular identifier was introduced onto each TCR beta cDNA molecule by a template-switch 5' adaptor carrying 12 random nucleotides. Each sample yielded at least 2.5 million CDR3-containing paired-end reads. First-strand cDNA synthesis was performed from all RNA using the Mint cDNA synthesis kit, with priming by a TRBC-specific oligonucleotide. All cDNA was treated with uracil-DNA glycosylase and then went through a first 18-cycle PCR with the universal primers M1SS and BC2_uni_R. The authors' pipeline ran thus. Each sample was normalized by randomly selecting 1 million high-quality reads, each carrying a distinct molecular identifier. Instead of being binned into consensus sequences, reads that shared molecular identifiers were thrown out. MiTCR, run with a Q25 quality threshold and the strictest error-elimination algorithm, handled CDR3 identification, clonotype clustering and error correction. Lower-bound total TCR beta diversity was estimated with a nonparametric unseen species model using Euler transformation. TCRdb reanalyzed the raw reads on its own, using fastp at Q25 for trimming and MiXCR for clone calling, and kept in-frame beta chains. Each CDR3 protein appears once, grouped with its most common genes and DNA. The V and J calls, along with clone size, are taken from TCRdb and not from the paper's own processing. The sample table holds around 800,000 distinct CDR3 sequences, of which about half were seen once. The ten most abundant clones make up 15% to 20% of the sample.

Systemically healthy Caucasian individuals from Russia, around 38 in total and aged roughly 6 to 95 years, were included as donors. Each donor gave ten milliliters of peripheral blood, collected into EDTA-treated Vacutainer tubes. Ficoll-Paque density-gradient centrifugation was used to isolate PBMCs, with at least 7 million per sample. Trizol reagent was used to extract total RNA from PBMCs, with at least 5.5 micrograms per sample. For every donor, flow cytometry on a PBMC aliquot measured the percentage of naive CD45RAhigh/CD27high T cells. The table lists this clonotype with a few counts. Its binding antigen is unknown. It has no much larger one-base neighbor in the sample; base qualities were not kept. The germline V gene (reference sequence) yields LGHDT for CDR1 and YNNKEL for CDR2. V is reduced by 6 bases and J by 0 bases, leaving a spacing of 9 bases between them. The CDR3, from cysteine to phenylalanine, totals 14 residues. The DNA shown is the 42-base CDR3, in frame from base 1.

The V and J genes are TRBV3-1 and TRBJ1-5, with TRBD1 as a weak D call on 5 bases. The sequence came from a man at least 80 years old in good health. The specimen sequenced was blood. The bases are TGTGCCAGCAGGGATGGGGGTAGCAATCAGCCCCAGCATTTT. Its protein reads: CASRDGGSNQPQHF. The full variable domain, completed from the reference TRBV3-1 and TRBJ1-5 proteins outside the CDR3, reads DTAVSQTPKYLVTQMGNDKSIKCEQNLGHDTMYWYKQDSKKFLKIMFSYNNKELIINETVPNRFSPKSPDKAHLNLHINSLELGDSAVYFCASRDGGSNQPQHFGDGTRLSIL.